The TCR beta chain described here comes from a study of shared T cell receptors in the human thymus. Sequencing used immunoSEQ multiplex PCR; TCRdb keeps in-frame clones, though not all of them. The sample lists hundreds of thousands of clones; around 89% were seen once. This clone has a handful of counts. The CDR3 covers 19 residues. Germline CDR1 is GTSNPN and CDR2 is SVGIG (reference sequence). The V segment lost 2 bases and the J segment 0 bases; nucleotides outside the gene matches: 16. These sequences were also reported in another study, on human thymus T cells. That study reports: Thymus pieces cut out during corrective heart surgery were the tissue that was used. Thymic and blood repertoires appeared to display a bias in their usage of V and J genes.

This sequence was found in a boy less than two years old with a congenital heart defect. This chain uses TRBV30 with TRBJ1-5; 7 positions match TRBD1. Sequenced: thymocytes. The CDR3 sequence is CAWSTEETGQPYSNQPQHF. CDR3 in DNA: TGTGCCTGGAGTACAGAGGAGACGGGACAGCCTTATAGCAATCAGCCCCAGCATTTT.